This T cell receptor beta chain was documented in a study of shared clonotypes between healthy human individuals. Broader study findings: What limited the represented genetic and exposure-history diversity was the small number of donors.

Clones were read by immunoSEQ multiplex PCR, and TCRdb kept only the in-frame ones, dropping some. The profile shows over 2 million clones, about 95% of them singletons. With regard to this clone: Its antigen is not known. One base away lies a much larger clone, so this may be a sequencing read error.

Positively selected for CCR7, the CD45RO-negative cells used as naive CD8 cells excluded terminally differentiated effector memory CD45RA+ cells. This CDR3 comprises 15 residues. After removal of 5 bases from V and 5 bases from J, the junction contained 4 bases not matched to a gene. Germline V CDR1 and CDR2: MNHEY, SVGAGI. The source is a man younger than 35 in good health. Material: naive CD8+ T cells sorted from blood. This rearrangement joins TRBV6-5 to TRBJ2-1; TRBD2 matches 12 bases. The CDR3 region has the DNA TGTGCCAGCAGTCTACTAGCGGGAGGCAACAATGAGCAGTTCTTC. Translation: CASSLLAGGNNEQFF.